This TCR beta chain was sequenced in a study of beta chain features in type 1 diabetes. General observations from the study: Shortening of TCRB CDR3s, moderate but significant, appeared in all four CD4+ subsets of Type 1 diabetes patients. PCR may have favored shorter templates equally in patients and controls.

V lost 5 bases and J lost 0; bases outside the gene matches: 6. The length of the CDR3 is 16 residues. CDR1 and CDR2 (germline): SGHTA, FQGNSA. On this clone itself: Its antigen remains unidentified.

Sequenced material consisted of expressed TCRB transcripts (all of the isolated RNA was reverse transcribed). Data came from immunoSEQ multiplex PCR; TCRdb stores just in-frame clones and leaves some out. Of roughly 160,000 clones listed, 8% to 8.5% are singletons. The rearrangement uses TRBV7-2 and TRBJ1-3; 8 nucleotides align to TRBD1. The sequencing sample was made of central memory CD4+ T cells from blood. This clonotype was sampled from a woman younger than 30 with type 1 diabetes. The CDR3 protein is CASSRQGADSGNTIYF. CDR3 coding DNA: TGTGCCAGCAGCCGCCAGGGGGCAGACTCTGGAAACACCATATATTTT.